This T cell receptor (beta chain) was observed in a study of CD8 T cells in ankylosing spondylitis (dated by TCRdb to about 2017). With respect to the entire study: The study set out to find disease-linked TCR variants by profiling T cell receptor beta repertoires in ankylosing spondylitis patients and healthy donors. Peripheral blood was sampled, and synovial fluid was also collected from ankylosing spondylitis patients. The full study cohort was made up of 25 ankylosing spondylitis patients and fewer than 120 healthy donors. The research as a whole found: The disease-linked clones had a CD8+ phenotype and were found at relatively low frequencies in peripheral blood. Some of the motif variants had been reported before in the synovial fluid and blood of reactive arthritis patients, a finding that suggests common disease-initiation mechanisms. According to the report, matched synovial fluid samples from ankylosing spondylitis patients were significantly enriched for the disease-linked clones. Blood from ankylosing spondylitis patients appeared to be characterized by a TCR beta motif made up of under 10 highly homologous amino acid variants.

At least ten counts were recorded for this clonotype. The antigen it recognizes is unknown. No much larger clonotype is one base removed from it; base qualities were not supplied. TCRdb shows the sequencer as Illumina HiSeq 2500. Quantitative 5'-RACE with molecular barcodes was used to prepare TCR beta libraries. As for the authors' bioinformatics: A new computational method based on a probabilistic model of VDJ rearrangement was used to identify disease-linked TCR variants. The public sequencing data were trimmed at Q25 with fastp and processed into clonotypes with MiXCR by TCRdb, which kept only in-frame beta chains. CDR3 protein sequences are deduplicated, and each keeps its most common genes and DNA. These V and J calls rely on TCRdb rather than the paper's analysis. This sample has about 150,000 distinct CDR3 sequences in its table, and around 6.6% of those were observed once. The ten largest make up roughly an eighth of the sample.

CDR1 DFQATT and CDR2 SNEGSKA were looked up in the germline V gene (reference sequence). The CDR3 contains 14 residues, cysteine and phenylalanine counted. Only the CDR3 DNA is retained, 42 bases long and in frame from the first base. The germline V end is reduced by 5 bases and the J end by 7 bases; junction bases left unmatched: 7. Sequences were obtained from blood, either unsorted or a sorted T cell fraction (not recorded which). The sequence joins TRBV20-1 to TRBJ1-5, with 11 bases in between that match TRBD1. The TCR originated in a female donor with ankylosing spondylitis or in good health (not recorded which). For the CDR3, the sequence is CSASGTGGAQPQHF. At the DNA level, the sequence is TGCAGTGCTTCCGGGACAGGGGGGGCCCAGCCCCAGCATTTT.